These T cell receptor beta chains were read from a single sample in a study of cytomegalovirus exposure and HLA in healthy donors. The protocol was immunoSEQ multiplex PCR, while the TCRdb copy is restricted to in-frame clones and leaves out a portion. The table includes tens of thousands of clones, 81% detected once. Sequencing was done on a sample of PBMCs. The receptors stem from a girl aged 2-10 years in good health and CMV-seropositive. Each CDR3 is given with its conserved first and last residue. The order of the fields is CDR3 DNA, CDR3 protein, clone size, D gene, J gene, V gene. A D gene is named only where the DNA matches it firmly. Not all rows give a size; the values are once, few, many and, for expanded clones, a class.

DNA: TGCGCCAGCAGACTGGGACTCGGGGGCTACGAGCAGTACTTC; CDR3: CASRLGLGGYEQYF; size: NA; D: NA; J: TRBJ2-7; V: TRBV10-2
DNA: TGTGCCAGCAGCTTACAGGGGGCGACCCAAGAGACCCAGTACTTC; CDR3: CASSLQGATQETQYF; size: NA; D: TRBD1; J: TRBJ2-5; V: TRBV11-2
DNA: TGTGCCTGGAGTCGCATTCCCCCAGGGGACTATGGCTACACCTTC; CDR3: CAWSRIPPGDYGYTF; size: NA; D: NA; J: TRBJ1-2; V: TRBV30
DNA: TGTGCCAGTAGTCTCTCCTGGACTAGCGGGTACTCCTACGAGCAGTACTTC; CDR3: CASSLSWTSGYSYEQYF; size: once; D: TRBD2; J: TRBJ2-7; V: TRBV19
DNA: TGTGCCAGTATCGCCGAGGGCCGGGGGGCTTCGGGTACGCAGTATTTT; CDR3: CASIAEGRGASGTQYF; size: NA; D: NA; J: TRBJ2-3; V: TRBV19
DNA: TGTGCCACCAGCAGAGACCCGACGGCTACCTCGCCTGGGCGCAATGAGCAGTTCTTC; CDR3: CATSRDPTATSPGRNEQFF; size: NA; D: NA; J: TRBJ2-1; V: TRBV15
DNA: TGCGCCAGCAGCTCTGAGCGGGATCGGGGCTACGAGCAGTACTTC; CDR3: CASSSERDRGYEQYF; size: NA; D: TRBD2; J: TRBJ2-7; V: TRBV5-1
DNA: TGTGCCAGCTCACCCGGCACGGGGGTGAACACTGAAGCTTTCTTT; CDR3: CASSPGTGVNTEAFF; size: NA; D: NA; J: TRBJ1-1; V: TRBV18
DNA: TGTGCCAGCAGCCCCTGGGGGGCGGGAGGCACCACCGGGGAGCTGTTTTTT; CDR3: CASSPWGAGGTTGELFF; size: once; D: TRBD2; J: TRBJ2-2; V: TRBV13
DNA: TGTTCCAGCAGCTCGGGACAGCCCGGACTAGCGGGAGACGAGCAGTACTTC; CDR3: CSSSSGQPGLAGDEQYF; size: NA; D: TRBD2; J: TRBJ2-7; V: TRBV7-9
DNA: TGTGCCAGCTTACAGGGGGGGAATGAAAAACTGTTTTTT; CDR3: CASLQGGNEKLFF; size: few; D: TRBD1; J: TRBJ1-4; V: TRBV25-1
DNA: TGTGCCAGCAGCTTAAGTTCGGGTAATTCGGCTTTCTTT; CDR3: CASSLSSGNSAFF; size: NA; D: NA; J: TRBJ1-1; V: TRBV13
DNA: TGTGCCAGCAGTTACTCGACACTGTACCAAGAGACCCAGTACTTC; CDR3: CASSYSTLYQETQYF; size: NA; D: NA; J: TRBJ2-5; V: TRBV6-6
DNA: TGTGCCTGGAGCAGCCTAGCGCCCCTCTCCTACGAGCAGTACTTC; CDR3: CAWSSLAPLSYEQYF; size: NA; D: NA; J: TRBJ2-7; V: TRBV30
DNA: TGTGCCAGCAGCCAAGCAGACGGAGGCTATGGCTACACCTTC; CDR3: CASSQADGGYGYTF; size: NA; D: NA; J: TRBJ1-2; V: TRBV4-2
DNA: TGCAGCGTTACCGGGACAGGGGGCGCCGGGGAGCTGTTTTTT; CDR3: CSVTGTGGAGELFF; size: NA; D: TRBD1; J: TRBJ2-2; V: TRBV29-1
DNA: TGTGCCTGGTCTAGGGGGCTTTATAGCAATCAGCCCCAGCATTTT; CDR3: CAWSRGLYSNQPQHF; size: NA; D: TRBD1; J: TRBJ1-5; V: TRBV30
DNA: TGTGCCAGCAGCTTACGGGAGAACACTGAAGCTTTCTTT; CDR3: CASSLRENTEAFF; size: NA; D: NA; J: TRBJ1-1; V: TRBV11-3
DNA: TGCAGCGTTGCCACTAGCGACCCCTACGAGCAGTACTTC; CDR3: CSVATSDPYEQYF; size: NA; D: TRBD2; J: TRBJ2-7; V: TRBV29-1
DNA: TGTGCCAGCAGCGTAGGCGGGAGCGGTTTCAATGAGCAGTTCTTC; CDR3: CASSVGGSGFNEQFF; size: NA; D: TRBD2; J: TRBJ2-1; V: TRBV9
DNA: TGTGCCAGCAGCTTGTCTTTGGGAAACACCATATATTTT; CDR3: CASSLSLGNTIYF; size: NA; D: NA; J: TRBJ1-3; V: TRBV5-4
DNA: TGTGCCAGCACCAAGACAGGTACTGAAGCTTTCTTT; CDR3: CASTKTGTEAFF; size: few; D: NA; J: TRBJ1-1; V: TRBV7-9
DNA: TGTGCCAGCAGTTATACACCGGGTACGCCTGAAGCTTTCTTT; CDR3: CASSYTPGTPEAFF; size: few; D: NA; J: TRBJ1-1; V: TRBV6-5
DNA: TGCAGCGTAGAAACAGGGTCCCCGAATAGTGCCGAGCAGTACTTC; CDR3: CSVETGSPNSAEQYF; size: NA; D: NA; J: TRBJ2-7; V: TRBV29-1
DNA: TGCGCCAGCAGCTTGGACTGGGACAGGGCGACCTACAATGAGCAGTTCTTC; CDR3: CASSLDWDRATYNEQFF; size: NA; D: TRBD1; J: TRBJ2-1; V: TRBV5-1
DNA: TGTGCCTGGGGTGTAAGACAGAACTATGGCTACACCTTC; CDR3: CAWGVRQNYGYTF; size: NA; D: NA; J: TRBJ1-2; V: TRBV30
DNA: TGTGCCAGCAGTCGCCGGACTAGCGGGGATGAGCAGTTCTTC; CDR3: CASSRRTSGDEQFF; size: few; D: TRBD2; J: TRBJ2-1; V: TRBV6-5
DNA: TGTGCCAGCAGTTACATTTCATCCCCAGGGAACAATGAGCAGTTCTTC; CDR3: CASSYISSPGNNEQFF; size: NA; D: NA; J: TRBJ2-1; V: TRBV6-5
DNA: TGCGCCAGCAGCTTGGATTCGGGAGGGCCTGGCGAGCAGTACTTC; CDR3: CASSLDSGGPGEQYF; size: few; D: TRBD2; J: TRBJ2-7; V: TRBV5-1
DNA: TGCAGCGTTGTTTTCAGGGGCGAGCAGTACTTC; CDR3: CSVVFRGEQYF; size: NA; D: NA; J: TRBJ2-7; V: TRBV29-1
DNA: TGTGCCAGCAGCCAAGATCGGACAGGCTCTGGAAACACCATATATTTT; CDR3: CASSQDRTGSGNTIYF; size: NA; D: TRBD1; J: TRBJ1-3; V: TRBV4-2
DNA: TGCGCCAGCAGCTTGGGGGGGACTACTACAGATACGCAGTATTTT; CDR3: CASSLGGTTTDTQYF; size: once; D: TRBD2; J: TRBJ2-3; V: TRBV5-1
DNA: TGCAGCGTTGGGGGGGGACTAGCGGGACCCAATGAGCAGTTCTTC; CDR3: CSVGGGLAGPNEQFF; size: NA; D: TRBD2; J: TRBJ2-1; V: TRBV29-1
DNA: TGTGCCAGCAGTTTATCAGGGGGGGGCAATCAGCCCCAGCATTTT; CDR3: CASSLSGGGNQPQHF; size: NA; D: NA; J: TRBJ1-5; V: TRBV27
DNA: TGCGCCAGCAGTCCTAGGGACAGGGGGCCAGGCAATGAGCAGTTCTTC; CDR3: CASSPRDRGPGNEQFF; size: NA; D: TRBD1; J: TRBJ2-1; V: TRBV10-1
DNA: TGTGCCAGCAGTTTGGTCAGGGGGTACACAGATACGCAGTATTTT; CDR3: CASSLVRGYTDTQYF; size: NA; D: TRBD1; J: TRBJ2-3; V: TRBV27
DNA: TGTGCCAGCACCGAACGAGGGGGACAGTGGGACACCATATATTTT; CDR3: CASTERGGQWDTIYF; size: few; D: TRBD1; J: TRBJ1-3; V: TRBV25-1
DNA: TGCAGCGTTGAAGTACGCGCCCCCACTGAAGCTTTCTTT; CDR3: CSVEVRAPTEAFF; size: NA; D: NA; J: TRBJ1-1; V: TRBV29-1
DNA: TGTGCCAGCAGTTTAAGATGGGCTAGCGGGAGGGTTCAAGAGACCCAGTACTTC; CDR3: CASSLRWASGRVQETQYF; size: NA; D: TRBD2; J: TRBJ2-5; V: TRBV28
DNA: TGTGCCATCAGTGCCCAAGGTCAGGGAATCACCGATACGCAGTATTTT; CDR3: CAISAQGQGITDTQYF; size: NA; D: NA; J: TRBJ2-3; V: TRBV10-3
DNA: TGTGCCAGCAGTCCCCGAGGACTCATTCAAATCTACGAGCAGTACTTC; CDR3: CASSPRGLIQIYEQYF; size: once; D: NA; J: TRBJ2-7; V: TRBV28
DNA: TGCAGCGCTGGGCTAGCTGGCGGGGCCTACGAGCAGTACTTC; CDR3: CSAGLAGGAYEQYF; size: NA; D: NA; J: TRBJ2-7; V: TRBV29-1
DNA: TGTGCCAGCAGTTTCCCAGGGTATACCGGGGAGCTGTTTTTT; CDR3: CASSFPGYTGELFF; size: NA; D: NA; J: TRBJ2-2; V: TRBV28
DNA: TGTGCCAGCAGCCGACAGACGAACACTGAAGCTTTCTTT; CDR3: CASSRQTNTEAFF; size: NA; D: NA; J: TRBJ1-1; V: TRBV7-8
DNA: TGTGCCAGCAGAGGGACAGGGAGATATGGCTACACCTTC; CDR3: CASRGTGRYGYTF; size: medium-sized; D: TRBD1; J: TRBJ1-2; V: TRBV6-5
DNA: TGTGCCAGCAGTTACGATGTTCCAGGGGGCGGCGAGCAGTACTTC; CDR3: CASSYDVPGGGEQYF; size: NA; D: TRBD1; J: TRBJ2-7; V: TRBV6-5
DNA: TGTGCCAGCAGAGCGGCTAACTTGAACACTGAAGCTTTCTTT; CDR3: CASRAANLNTEAFF; size: NA; D: NA; J: TRBJ1-1; V: TRBV6-5
DNA: TGCACCAGCAGCCAAGATCACAAGCGGACCAACAATGAGCAGTTCTTC; CDR3: CTSSQDHKRTNNEQFF; size: NA; D: NA; J: TRBJ2-1; V: TRBV1
DNA: TGTGCCAGCAGCGCGCCGGGACAGGGGTACACTGAAGCTTTCTTT; CDR3: CASSAPGQGYTEAFF; size: NA; D: TRBD1; J: TRBJ1-1; V: TRBV9
DNA: TGCAGCGTTGAGGGGCCCCGGGACTTGAGCTCTGGGGCCAACGTCCTGACTTTC; CDR3: CSVEGPRDLSSGANVLTF; size: NA; D: NA; J: TRBJ2-6; V: TRBV29-1
DNA: TGTGCCAGCAGACCCCCCGGGACAGGAAGGGGTGGCTACACCTTC; CDR3: CASRPPGTGRGGYTF; size: NA; D: TRBD1; J: TRBJ1-2; V: TRBV6-5
DNA: TGTGCCAGCAGTCAGACAAGGCCAAGTAACACTGAAGCTTTCTTT; CDR3: CASSQTRPSNTEAFF; size: few; D: NA; J: TRBJ1-1; V: TRBV27
DNA: TGTGCCAGTACCCTTTCTCGGGACAGTAATCAGCCCCAGCATTTT; CDR3: CASTLSRDSNQPQHF; size: NA; D: TRBD1; J: TRBJ1-5; V: TRBV19
DNA: TGTGCCAGCAGCTTAGTCCCTACTAGCACAGATACGCAGTATTTT; CDR3: CASSLVPTSTDTQYF; size: few; D: NA; J: TRBJ2-3; V: TRBV7-2
DNA: TGTGCCAGCAGCGTAGACAGGGCCTCCTACAATGAGCAGTTCTTC; CDR3: CASSVDRASYNEQFF; size: NA; D: NA; J: TRBJ2-1; V: TRBV9